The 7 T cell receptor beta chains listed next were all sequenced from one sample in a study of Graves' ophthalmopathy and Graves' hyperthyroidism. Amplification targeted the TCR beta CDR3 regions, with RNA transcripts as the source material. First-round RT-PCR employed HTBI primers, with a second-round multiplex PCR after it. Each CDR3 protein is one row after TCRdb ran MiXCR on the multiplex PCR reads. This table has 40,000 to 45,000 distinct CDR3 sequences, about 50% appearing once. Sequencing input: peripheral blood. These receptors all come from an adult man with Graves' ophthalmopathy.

The CDR3 DNA reads TGCAGTGCTAGAGATGGCGGGACAGGGGTTTTATACGAGCAGTACTTC. Protein product: CSARDGGTGVLYEQYF. This chain uses TRBV20-1 with TRBJ2-7, with TRBD1 identical over 10 bases. The CDR3 totals 16 residues. Looked up from germline, CDR1 is DFQATT and CDR2 is SNEGSKA (reference sequence). With V trimmed by 0 bases and J by 4 bases, 9 bases remained unmatched.

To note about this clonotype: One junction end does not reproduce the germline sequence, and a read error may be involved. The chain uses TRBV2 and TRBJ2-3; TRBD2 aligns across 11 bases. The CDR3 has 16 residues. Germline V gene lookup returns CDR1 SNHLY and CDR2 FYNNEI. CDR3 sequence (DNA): TGTGCCAGCAGCCAAGGGACTAGCGGATACACAGATGCGCAGTATTTT. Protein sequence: CASSQGTSGYTDAQYF.

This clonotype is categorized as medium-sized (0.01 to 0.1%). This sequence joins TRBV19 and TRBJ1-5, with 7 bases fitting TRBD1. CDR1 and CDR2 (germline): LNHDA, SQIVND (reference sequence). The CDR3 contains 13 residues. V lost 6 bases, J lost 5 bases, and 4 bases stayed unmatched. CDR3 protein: CASSATGHQPQHF. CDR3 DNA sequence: TGTGCCAGTAGCGCGACAGGGCATCAGCCCCAGCATTTT. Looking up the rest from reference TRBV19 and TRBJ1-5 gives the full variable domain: DGGITQSPKYLFRKEGQNVTLSCEQNLNHDAMYWYRQDPGQGLRLIYYSQIVNDFQKGDIAEGYSVSREKKESFPLTVTSAQKNPTAFYLCASSATGHQPQHFGDGTRLSIL.

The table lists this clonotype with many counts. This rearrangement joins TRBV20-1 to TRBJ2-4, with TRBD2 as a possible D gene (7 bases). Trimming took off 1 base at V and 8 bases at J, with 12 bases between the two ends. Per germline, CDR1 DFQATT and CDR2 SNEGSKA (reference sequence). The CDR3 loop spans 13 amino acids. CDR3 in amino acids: CSARGGGADIQYF. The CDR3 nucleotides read TGCAGTGCTAGAGGAGGGGGGGCCGACATTCAGTACTTC.

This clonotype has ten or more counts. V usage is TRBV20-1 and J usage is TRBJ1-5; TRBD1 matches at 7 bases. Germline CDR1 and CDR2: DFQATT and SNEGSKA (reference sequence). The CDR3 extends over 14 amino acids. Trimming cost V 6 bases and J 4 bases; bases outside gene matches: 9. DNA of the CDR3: TGCAGTGCCCAATACAGGGGACCTAATCAGCCCCAGCATTTT. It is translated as CSAQYRGPNQPQHF.

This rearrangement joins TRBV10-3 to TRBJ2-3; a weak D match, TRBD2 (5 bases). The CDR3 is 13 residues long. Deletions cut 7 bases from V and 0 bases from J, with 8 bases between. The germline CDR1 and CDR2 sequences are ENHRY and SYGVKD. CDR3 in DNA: TGTGCCATCAAAGCGGACAGCACAGATACGCAGTATTTT. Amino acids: CAIKADSTDTQYF.

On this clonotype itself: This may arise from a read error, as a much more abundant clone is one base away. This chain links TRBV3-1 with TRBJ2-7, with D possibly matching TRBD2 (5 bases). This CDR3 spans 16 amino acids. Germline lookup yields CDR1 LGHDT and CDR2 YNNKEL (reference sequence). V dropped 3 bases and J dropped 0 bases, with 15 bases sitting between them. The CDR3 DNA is TGTGCCAGCAGCCAGGGCCTGGGGAGATTCTCCTACGAGCAGTACGTC. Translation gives CASSQGLGRFSYEQYV.